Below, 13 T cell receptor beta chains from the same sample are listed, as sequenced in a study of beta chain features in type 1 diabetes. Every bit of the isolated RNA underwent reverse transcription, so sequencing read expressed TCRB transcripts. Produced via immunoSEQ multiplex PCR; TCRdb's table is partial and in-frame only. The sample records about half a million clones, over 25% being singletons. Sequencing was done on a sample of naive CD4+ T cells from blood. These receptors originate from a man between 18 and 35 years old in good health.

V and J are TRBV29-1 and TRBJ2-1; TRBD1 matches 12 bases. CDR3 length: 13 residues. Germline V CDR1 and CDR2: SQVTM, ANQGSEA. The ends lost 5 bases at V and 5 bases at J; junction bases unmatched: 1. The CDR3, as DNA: TGCAGCGTTTGGGACAGGGGGCACAATGAGCAGTTCTTC. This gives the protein CSVWDRGHNEQFF.

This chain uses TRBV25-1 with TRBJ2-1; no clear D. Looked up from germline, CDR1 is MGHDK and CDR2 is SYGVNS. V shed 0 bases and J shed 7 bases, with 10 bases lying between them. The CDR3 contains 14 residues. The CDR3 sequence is CASSEYALLNEQFF. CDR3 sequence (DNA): TGTGCCAGCAGTGAATATGCCCTTCTGAATGAGCAGTTCTTC.

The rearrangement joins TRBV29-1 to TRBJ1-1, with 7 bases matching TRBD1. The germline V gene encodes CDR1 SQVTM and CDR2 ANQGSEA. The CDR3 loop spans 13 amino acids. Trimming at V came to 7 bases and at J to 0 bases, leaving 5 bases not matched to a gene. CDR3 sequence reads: CSGGQSLNTEAFF. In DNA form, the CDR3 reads TGCAGCGGGGGACAGTCGTTGAACACTGAAGCTTTCTTT.

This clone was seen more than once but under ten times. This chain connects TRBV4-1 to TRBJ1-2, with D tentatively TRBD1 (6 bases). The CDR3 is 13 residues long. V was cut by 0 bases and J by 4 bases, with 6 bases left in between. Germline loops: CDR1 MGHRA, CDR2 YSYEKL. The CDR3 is CASSQEGGYGYTF. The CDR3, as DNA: TGCGCCAGCAGCCAAGAAGGGGGCTATGGCTACACCTTC.

The CDR3 DNA is TGTGCCACCAGCAGAGTGGCCGTCGGAAACACCATATATTTT. This translates into CATSRVAVGNTIYF. The rearrangement links TRBV15 to TRBJ1-3, with D uncertain. Looked up from germline, CDR1 is LNHNV and CDR2 is YYDKDF (reference sequence). The length of the CDR3 is 14 residues. Trimming pared 1 base from V and 4 bases from J, leaving 8 bases between. The whole variable domain, filled in from reference TRBV15 and TRBJ1-3, reads DAMVIQNPRYQVTQFGKPVTLSCSQTLNHNVMYWYQQKSSQAPKLLFHYYDKDFNNEADTPDNFQSRRPNTSFCFLDIRSPGLGDTAMYLCATSRVAVGNTIYFGEGSWLTVV.

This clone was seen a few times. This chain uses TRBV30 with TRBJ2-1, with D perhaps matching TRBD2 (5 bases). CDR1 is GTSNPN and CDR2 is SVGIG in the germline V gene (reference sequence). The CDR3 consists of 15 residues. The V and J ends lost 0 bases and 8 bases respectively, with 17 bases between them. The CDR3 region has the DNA TGTGCCTGGAGTGTACGAGCGGCCCTGGTCGATGAGCAGTTCTTC. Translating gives CAWSVRAALVDEQFF.

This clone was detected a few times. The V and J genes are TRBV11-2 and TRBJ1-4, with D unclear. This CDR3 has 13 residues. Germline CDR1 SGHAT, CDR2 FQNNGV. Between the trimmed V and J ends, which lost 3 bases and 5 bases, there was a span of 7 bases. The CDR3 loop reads CASSFRSNEKLFF. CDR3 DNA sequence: TGTGCCAGCAGCTTTCGGAGCAATGAAAAACTGTTTTTT.

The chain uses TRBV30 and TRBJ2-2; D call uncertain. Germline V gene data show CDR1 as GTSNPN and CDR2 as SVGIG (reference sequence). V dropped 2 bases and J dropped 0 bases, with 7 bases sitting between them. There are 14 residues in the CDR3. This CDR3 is CAWSRLSNTGELFF. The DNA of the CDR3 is TGTGCCTGGAGTAGGCTCTCGAACACCGGGGAGCTGTTTTTT.

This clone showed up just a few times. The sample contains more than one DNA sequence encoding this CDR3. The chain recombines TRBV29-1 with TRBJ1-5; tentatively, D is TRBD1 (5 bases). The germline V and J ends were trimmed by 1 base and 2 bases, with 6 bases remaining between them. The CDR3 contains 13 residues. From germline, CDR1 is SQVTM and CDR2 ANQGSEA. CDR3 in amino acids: CSVEVGGNQPQHF. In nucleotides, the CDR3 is TGCAGCGTTGAAGTGGGGGGCAATCAGCCCCAGCATTTT.

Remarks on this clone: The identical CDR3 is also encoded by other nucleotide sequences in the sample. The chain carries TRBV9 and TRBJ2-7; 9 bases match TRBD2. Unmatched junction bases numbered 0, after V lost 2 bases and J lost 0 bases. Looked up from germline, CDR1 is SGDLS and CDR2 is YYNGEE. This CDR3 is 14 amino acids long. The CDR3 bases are TGTGCCAGCAGCGTGACTAGCGGCTCCTACGAGCAGTACTTC. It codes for CASSVTSGSYEQYF.

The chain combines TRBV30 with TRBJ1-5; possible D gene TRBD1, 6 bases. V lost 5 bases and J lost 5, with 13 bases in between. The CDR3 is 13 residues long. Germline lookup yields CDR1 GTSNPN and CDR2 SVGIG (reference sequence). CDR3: CAWGDRFHQPQHF. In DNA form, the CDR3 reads TGTGCCTGGGGTGACAGGTTCCATCAGCCCCAGCATTTT.

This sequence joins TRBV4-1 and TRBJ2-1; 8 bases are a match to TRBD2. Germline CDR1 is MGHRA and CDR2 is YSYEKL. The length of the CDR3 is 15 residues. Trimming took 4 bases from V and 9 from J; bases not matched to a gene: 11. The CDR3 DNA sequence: TGCGCCAGCAGCCGGGGAAGCGGGAGATTGATTGAGCAGTTCTTC. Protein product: CASSRGSGRLIEQFF.

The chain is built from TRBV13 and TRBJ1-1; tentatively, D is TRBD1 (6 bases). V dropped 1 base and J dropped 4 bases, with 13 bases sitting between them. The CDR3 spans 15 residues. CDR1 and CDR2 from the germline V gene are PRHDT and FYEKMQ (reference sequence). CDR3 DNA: TGTGCCAGCAGCTTAGACGGGGGACAAGGCACTGAAGCTTTCTTT. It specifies CASSLDGGQGTEAFF. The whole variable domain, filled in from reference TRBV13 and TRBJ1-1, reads AAGVIQSPRHLIKEKRETATLKCYPIPRHDTVYWYQQGPGQDPQFLISFYEKMQSDKGSIPDRFSAQQFSDYHSELNMSSLELGDSALYFCASSLDGGQGTEAFFGQGTRLTVV.